Detailed here is one T cell receptor (beta chain). Its antigen is still unknown. The data are from a study of T cells in Graves' hyperthyroidism and ophthalmopathy. Study as a whole: At the time of initial diagnosis and before any treatment, peripheral blood was collected. General observations from the study: Ophthalmopathy was distinguished from stable hyperthyroidism by 13 V-J signatures.

Germline loops: CDR1 MNHNS, CDR2 SASEGT. The CDR3 loop spans 14 amino acids. Trimming left V 7 bases short and J 2 bases short, with 13 bases between. RNA transcripts provided the source from which TCR beta CDR3 regions were amplified. When the TCR CDR3 underwent first-round RT-PCR, the HTBI primer set was used. TCRdb re-called the multiplex PCR reads with MiXCR, one entry per CDR3 protein. The sample lists 500,000 to 650,000 distinct CDR3 sequences, about 15% seen once, with roughly 18% in the top ten. The study included ophthalmopathy patients with Clinical Activity Score at least 3, NOSPECS grade at least 4 and duration under 3 months.

The V gene is TRBV6-1, the J gene TRBJ2-3, with D unresolved. Sequencing used blood. This sequence originates from a woman aged 18 to 35 with Graves' ophthalmopathy. DNA of the CDR3: TGTGCCAGCAAGTTTGGGCAGCACACAGATACGCAGTATTTT. This codes for CASKFGQHTDTQYF.